This T cell receptor beta chain originates from a study of monozygotic twins with inflammatory bowel disease. Amplification used two nested PCRs: roughly 15 cycles, then 8 to 10 cycles, on TCRalpha/TCRbeta cDNA. From its re-call of the 5' RACE reads, TCRdb lists each CDR3 protein once, without DNA. The sample data list fewer than 450,000 distinct CDR3 sequences. This CDR3 is built from 14 residues. Germline assignment: CDR1 SGHRS and CDR2 YFSETQ. Study outcomes and limitations: Whether twins were concordant or discordant made no difference to repertoire similarity, possibly from limited power. Clonotypes shared with others were fewer in IBD patients than in healthy twins, especially with disease activity.

With regard to this clonotype: Its antigen is not identified.

Sequencing was performed on blood. The clonotype was recovered from a human donor with ulcerative colitis or Crohn's disease, or a healthy co-twin of an affected twin (not recorded which). The chain joins TRBV5-1 to TRBJ2-7; TCRdb's D call of TRBD1 is untestable without DNA. CDR3: CASSFLGTGDEQYF.